These 5 T cell receptor beta chains were sequenced from one sample in a study of CD8 T cells in ankylosing spondylitis. For these TCRs, the target antigens are not known. Study conclusions and caveats: Seemingly characteristic of ankylosing spondylitis blood was a TCR beta motif consisting of several highly homologous variants.

A single record per CDR3 protein comes from TCRdb applying MiXCR to the 5' RACE reads. The data contain hundreds of thousands of distinct CDR3 sequences, 12% of them singletons. The material sequenced was blood, either unsorted or a sorted T cell fraction (not recorded which). These receptor sequences come from a male donor with ankylosing spondylitis.

This clonotype appeared many times. J is TRBJ1-2 and V is TRBV12-3 or TRBV12-4; 9 nucleotides line up with TRBD1. The V segment lost 2 bases and the J segment 10 bases; nucleotides outside the gene matches: 17. The CDR3 is 17 residues long. The chain's CDR3 is CASSLSTTGTGKGPYTF. The CDR3 DNA follows: TGTGCCAGCAGTTTATCGACTACCGGGACAGGGAAAGGCCCCTACACCTTC.

This clonotype was seen a handful of times. The chain has TRBV25-1 and TRBJ1-2; TRBD1 matches 7 bases. The trim removed 6 bases at V and 1 base at J, leaving 5 bases unmatched. Germline V gene lookup returns CDR1 MGHDK and CDR2 SYGVNS. The CDR3 totals 14 residues. CDR3 nucleotides: TGTGCCAGCAGCCGACAGGGTGGTAACTATGGCTACACCTTC. Translated: CASSRQGGNYGYTF.

Only a few counts were recorded for this clonotype. The chain employs TRBV18 and TRBJ2-1, with D perhaps TRBD2 (6 bases). The CDR3 consists of 15 residues. V lost 3 bases and J lost 2, with 11 bases in between. Germline loops: CDR1 KGHSH, CDR2 LQKENI. Written as DNA, the CDR3 is TGTGCCAGCTCACCCACGCTAGCGCCCTACAATGAGCAGTTCTTC. This sequence encodes CASSPTLAPYNEQFF.

The chain employs TRBV7-2 and TRBJ1-3; 8 nucleotides agree with TRBD1. This CDR3 comprises 14 residues. In germline, CDR1 is SGHTA, CDR2 FQGNSA. Germline trimming cut 5 bases from V and 8 bases from J; bases unmatched to any gene: 8. CDR3 protein: CASSPQGAGDTIYF. CDR3 DNA: TGTGCCAGCAGCCCCCAGGGGGCAGGCGACACCATATATTTT.

Only a few counts were recorded for this clonotype. The chain uses TRBV15 and TRBJ2-1; 13 bases are shared with TRBD2. Trimming took 5 bases from V and 7 from J; bases not matched to a gene: 8. In germline, CDR1 is LNHNV, CDR2 YYDKDF (reference sequence). This CDR3 is 16 amino acids long. In DNA form, the CDR3 reads TGTGCCACCAGCTCACAAACTAGCGGGAGGGGTAATGAGCAGTTCTTC. Translation gives CATSSQTSGRGNEQFF.